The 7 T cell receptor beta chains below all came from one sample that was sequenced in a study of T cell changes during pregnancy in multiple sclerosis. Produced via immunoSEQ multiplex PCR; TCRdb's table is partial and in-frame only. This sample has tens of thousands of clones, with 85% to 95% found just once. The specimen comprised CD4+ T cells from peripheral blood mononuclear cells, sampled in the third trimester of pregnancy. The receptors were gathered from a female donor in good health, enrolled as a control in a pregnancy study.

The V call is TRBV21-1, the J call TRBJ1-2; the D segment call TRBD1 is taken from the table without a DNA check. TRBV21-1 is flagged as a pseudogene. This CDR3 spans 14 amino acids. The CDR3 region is CASSPRQKRTGYTF. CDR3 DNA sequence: TGTGCCAGCAGCCCGAGACAGAAGAGGACTGGCTACACCTTC.

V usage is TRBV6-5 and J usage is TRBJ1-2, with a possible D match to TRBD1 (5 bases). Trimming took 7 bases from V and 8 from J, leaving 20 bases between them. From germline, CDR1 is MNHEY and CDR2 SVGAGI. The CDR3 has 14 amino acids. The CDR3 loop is CASTHGASGGGYTF. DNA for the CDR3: TGTGCCAGCACCCACGGGGCATCGGGAGGGGGCTACACCTTC.

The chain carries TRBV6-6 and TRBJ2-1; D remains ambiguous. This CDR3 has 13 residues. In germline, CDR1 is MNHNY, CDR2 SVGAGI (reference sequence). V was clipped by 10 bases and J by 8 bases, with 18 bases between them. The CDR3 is CATRLVRLDEQFF. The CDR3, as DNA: TGTGCCACCAGACTCGTACGACTCGATGAGCAGTTCTTC.

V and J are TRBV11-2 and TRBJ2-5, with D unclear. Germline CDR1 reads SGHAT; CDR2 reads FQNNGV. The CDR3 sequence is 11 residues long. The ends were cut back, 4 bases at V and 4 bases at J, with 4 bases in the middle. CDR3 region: CASSSGETQYF. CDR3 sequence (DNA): TGTGCCAGCAGCTCAGGAGAGACCCAGTACTTC.

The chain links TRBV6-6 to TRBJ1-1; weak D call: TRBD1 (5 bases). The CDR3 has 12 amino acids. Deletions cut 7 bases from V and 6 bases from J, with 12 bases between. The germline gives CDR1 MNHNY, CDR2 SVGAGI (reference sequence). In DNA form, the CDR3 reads TGTGCCAGCAACGACGGGGGGGCTGAAGCTTTCTTT. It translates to CASNDGGAEAFF.

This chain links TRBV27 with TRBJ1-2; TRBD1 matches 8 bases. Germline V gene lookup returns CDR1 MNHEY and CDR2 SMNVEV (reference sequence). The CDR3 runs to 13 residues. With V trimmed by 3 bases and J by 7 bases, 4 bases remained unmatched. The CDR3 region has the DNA TGTGCCAGCAGTTTCCAGGGGGCGATTGGCTACACCTTC. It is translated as CASSFQGAIGYTF.

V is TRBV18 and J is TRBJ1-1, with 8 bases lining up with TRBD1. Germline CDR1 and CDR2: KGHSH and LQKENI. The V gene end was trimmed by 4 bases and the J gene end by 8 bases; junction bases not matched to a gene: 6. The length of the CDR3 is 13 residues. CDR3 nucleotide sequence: TGTGCCAGCTCACTCCCGGGACAGGAGGAAGCTTTCTTT. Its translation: CASSLPGQEEAFF.